A selection of T cell receptor beta chains follows, all from one sample in a study of PD-1 blockade in classical Hodgkin lymphoma. This table comes from immunoSEQ multiplex PCR, and its TCRdb copy is limited to in-frame clones, with some not included. Of tens of thousands of clones listed, 75% to 90% were seen once; the top ten hold 20% to 25%. This specimen consisted of peripheral blood mononuclear cells (PBMCs), obtained before the second cycle of nivolumab. The receptors come from a human donor with classical Hodgkin lymphoma. CDR3s include the opening cysteine and the closing phenylalanine or tryptophan. A D gene is named only where the DNA matches it firmly. Only part of the rows carry a size: once, few, many, or a class if the clone is expanded.

j_gene: TRBJ1-2
abundance: -
v_gene: TRBV28
d_gene: -
len: 13
CDR3aa: CASSPGRFYGYTF
CDR3nt: TGTGCCAGCAGTCCCGGGCGGTTCTATGGCTACACCTTC

j_gene: TRBJ2-1
abundance: -
v_gene: TRBV11-3
d_gene: -
len: 16
CDR3aa: CASSRRGGQSYNEQFF
CDR3nt: TGTGCCAGCAGCCGGCGCGGCGGGCAATCCTACAATGAGCAGTTCTTC

j_gene: TRBJ2-3
abundance: once
v_gene: TRBV7-9
d_gene: -
len: 15
CDR3aa: CASSPSQISTDTQYF
CDR3nt: TGTGCCAGCAGCCCTTCCCAAATCAGCACAGATACGCAGTATTTT

j_gene: TRBJ1-2
abundance: -
v_gene: TRBV5-6
d_gene: -
len: 13
CDR3aa: CASSLGLNYGYTF
CDR3nt: TGTGCCAGCAGCTTGGGACTGAACTATGGCTACACCTTC

j_gene: TRBJ1-1
abundance: medium-sized
v_gene: TRBV5-6
d_gene: TRBD1
len: 19
CDR3aa: CASSLASGTGGLWGTEAFF
CDR3nt: TGTGCCAGCAGCTTGGCCAGCGGGACAGGGGGCTTATGGGGCACTGAAGCTTTCTTT

j_gene: TRBJ1-6
abundance: -
v_gene: TRBV28
d_gene: -
len: 13
CDR3aa: CASSSDRNSPLHF
CDR3nt: TGTGCCAGCAGCTCGGACAGAAATTCACCCCTCCACTTT

j_gene: TRBJ2-3
abundance: -
v_gene: TRBV7-6
d_gene: -
len: 15
CDR3aa: CASRRGAISTDTQYF
CDR3nt: TGTGCCAGCCGCCGGGGAGCCATTTCCACAGATACGCAGTATTTT

j_gene: TRBJ1-3
abundance: few
v_gene: TRBV6-1
d_gene: -
len: 13
CDR3aa: CASRGPPSDTIYF
CDR3nt: TGTGCCAGCAGAGGGCCTCCCTCGGACACCATATATTTT

j_gene: TRBJ2-3
abundance: -
v_gene: TRBV6-5
d_gene: -
len: 13
CDR3aa: CASSYSMADTQYF
CDR3nt: TGTGCCAGCAGTTACTCGATGGCAGATACGCAGTATTTT

j_gene: TRBJ1-1
abundance: -
v_gene: TRBV7-2
d_gene: -
len: 14
CDR3aa: CASSLVREATEAFF
CDR3nt: TGTGCCAGCAGCTTAGTACGGGAAGCCACTGAAGCTTTCTTT

j_gene: TRBJ1-2
abundance: -
v_gene: TRBV9
d_gene: TRBD1
len: 13
CDR3aa: CASSVAGGYGYTF
CDR3nt: TGTGCCAGCAGCGTAGCAGGGGGCTATGGCTACACCTTC

j_gene: TRBJ2-1
abundance: -
v_gene: TRBV14
d_gene: -
len: 12
CDR3aa: CASSHRGYEQFF
CDR3nt: TGTGCCAGCAGCCACAGGGGATATGAGCAGTTCTTC

j_gene: TRBJ1-4
abundance: -
v_gene: TRBV4-1
d_gene: -
len: 16
CDR3aa: CASRVGPAATNEKLFF
CDR3nt: TGCGCCAGCAGGGTAGGACCCGCTGCAACTAATGAAAAACTGTTTTTT

j_gene: TRBJ2-7
abundance: -
v_gene: TRBV7-2
d_gene: -
len: 13
CDR3aa: CASSLWTEYEQYF
CDR3nt: TGTGCCAGCAGCCTCTGGACCGAATACGAGCAGTACTTC

j_gene: TRBJ1-1
abundance: -
v_gene: TRBV5-5
d_gene: TRBD1
len: 14
CDR3aa: CASSWGTGRTEAFF
CDR3nt: TGTGCCAGCAGCTGGGGGACAGGGCGCACTGAAGCTTTCTTT

j_gene: TRBJ2-1
abundance: -
v_gene: TRBV19
d_gene: -
len: 21
CDR3aa: CATAARTPQERRPLSYNEQFF
CDR3nt: TGTGCCACCGCCGCCCGGACACCCCAGGAGCGGCGACCACTCTCCTACAATGAGCAGTTCTTC

j_gene: TRBJ2-3
abundance: -
v_gene: TRBV7-2
d_gene: TRBD2
len: 17
CDR3aa: CASSSPAGLTLTDTQYF
CDR3nt: TGTGCCAGCAGCTCACCAGCGGGACTTACTCTCACAGATACGCAGTATTTT

j_gene: TRBJ1-1
abundance: -
v_gene: TRBV7-9
d_gene: -
len: 14
CDR3aa: CASSPPPVHTEAFF
CDR3nt: TGTGCCAGCAGCCCCCCCCCAGTCCACACTGAAGCTTTCTTT

j_gene: TRBJ2-5
abundance: -
v_gene: TRBV28
d_gene: TRBD2
len: 15
CDR3aa: CASTDSGGALETQYF
CDR3nt: TGTGCCAGCACCGACAGCGGGGGGGCCCTAGAGACCCAGTACTTC

j_gene: TRBJ2-3
abundance: few
v_gene: TRBV7-8
d_gene: -
len: 16
CDR3aa: CASSLGRAGLGDTQYF
CDR3nt: TGTGCCAGCAGCTTGGGCCGGGCAGGGCTTGGGGATACGCAGTATTTT

j_gene: TRBJ1-5
abundance: -
v_gene: TRBV5-6
d_gene: TRBD1
len: 15
CDR3aa: CASSITGQGDQPQHF
CDR3nt: TGTGCCAGCAGCATTACGGGACAGGGGGATCAGCCCCAGCATTTT

j_gene: TRBJ1-5
abundance: -
v_gene: TRBV7-2
d_gene: -
len: 16
CDR3aa: CASSLVSGGNNQPQHF
CDR3nt: TGTGCCAGCAGCTTAGTATCGGGAGGAAACAATCAGCCCCAGCATTTT

j_gene: TRBJ2-7
abundance: once
v_gene: TRBV6-1
d_gene: -
len: 13
CDR3aa: CASSVRYLGEQYF
CDR3nt: TGTGCCAGCAGTGTTCGCTACCTTGGGGAGCAGTACTTC

j_gene: TRBJ2-3
abundance: -
v_gene: TRBV27
d_gene: -
len: 15
CDR3aa: CASSPGSVDTDTQYF
CDR3nt: TGTGCCAGCAGTCCCGGGTCCGTTGACACAGATACGCAGTATTTT

j_gene: TRBJ1-1
abundance: -
v_gene: TRBV7-2
d_gene: -
len: 15
CDR3aa: CASSLMPFMNTEAFF
CDR3nt: TGTGCCAGCAGCTTAATGCCGTTCATGAACACTGAAGCTTTCTTT

j_gene: TRBJ1-1
abundance: -
v_gene: TRBV6-1
d_gene: -
len: 16
CDR3aa: CASSEIRAAMNTEAFF
CDR3nt: TGTGCCAGCAGTGAAATCCGGGCTGCTATGAACACTGAAGCTTTCTTT

j_gene: TRBJ1-5
abundance: -
v_gene: TRBV19
d_gene: -
len: 16
CDR3aa: CASSTLVSDAHQPQHF
CDR3nt: TGTGCCAGTAGTACTCTGGTTTCTGACGCGCATCAGCCCCAGCATTTT

j_gene: TRBJ2-1
abundance: -
v_gene: TRBV7-8
d_gene: -
len: 13
CDR3aa: CASSLDLRDEQFF
CDR3nt: TGTGCCAGCAGCTTAGATTTACGGGATGAGCAGTTCTTC